This T cell receptor beta chain comes out of a study of T cell repertoires in cytomegalovirus infection. Study results and caveats: Carriage of CMV together with the relevant HLA was identifiable through cumulative public TCR beta family frequency.

Using its own MiXCR run on the reads, TCRdb lists one record per CDR3 protein. The data show a few hundred thousand distinct CDR3 sequences, with under 45% seen just once and 40% to 50% held by the top ten. There are a few counts of this clonotype. Its antigen is as yet unknown. The sequence was collected from a human donor in good health (CMV status not recorded). Some clones in this sample may be carry-over from other donors' samples. Specimen: cultured PBMCs, collected from culture after CMV antigen stimulation.

The CDR3 sequence is CASSLGQGVYQPQHF. The CDR3 nucleotides are TGTGCCAGCAGCTTGGGACAGGGGGTATATCAGCCCCAGCATTTT. The chain employs TRBV6-1 and TRBJ1-5; 11 bases align to TRBD1. The CDR3 extends over 15 amino acids. Germline-derived CDR1 and CDR2 are MNHNS and SASEGT. V lost 6 bases, J lost 5 bases, and 6 bases stayed unmatched.